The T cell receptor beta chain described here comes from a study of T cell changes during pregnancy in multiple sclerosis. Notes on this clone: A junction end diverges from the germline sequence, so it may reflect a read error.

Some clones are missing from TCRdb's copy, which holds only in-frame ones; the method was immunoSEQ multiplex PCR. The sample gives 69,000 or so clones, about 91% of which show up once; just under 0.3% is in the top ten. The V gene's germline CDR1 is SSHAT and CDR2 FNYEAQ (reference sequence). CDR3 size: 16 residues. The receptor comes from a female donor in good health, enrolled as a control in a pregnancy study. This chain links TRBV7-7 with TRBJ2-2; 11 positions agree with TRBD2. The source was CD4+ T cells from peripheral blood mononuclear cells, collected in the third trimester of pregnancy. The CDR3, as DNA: TGTGCTAGCAGCTATAGCGGGGGGGCCAACACCGGGGAGCTGTTTTTT. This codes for CASSYSGGANTGELFF.